This T cell receptor beta chain came from a study of cytomegalovirus exposure and HLA in healthy donors. Looking at the study overall: A previous analysis identified 95 million to 120 million unique TCR beta sequences derived from roughly 190 million T cells.

The junction had 14 bases not matched to a gene; V was cut back by 4 bases and J by 4 bases. CDR3 length: 19 residues. CDR1 is SGHRS and CDR2 is YFSETQ in the germline V gene. This clone was recorded only once. Its antigen is as yet unknown. Study observations and caveats: The listing of 150 to 200 TCR beta chains classed them as cytomegalovirus-associated. Later analysis demonstrated an association between a missense DCLRE1C variant and TCR beta V- and J-gene trimming.

Amplification used 60 Vbeta primers and 13 Jbeta primers. Using immunoSEQ multiplex PCR, the repertoire was profiled, and TCRdb retains in-frame clones only, with some absent. The sample shows about 120,000 clones, 81% of them seen only once. At collection, donors were nominally healthy, but unrecorded immune exposures were probable. The clonotype was recovered from a middle-aged woman in good health and CMV-seronegative. The specimen was PBMCs. The chain carries TRBV5-1 and TRBJ2-4; 13 bases are shared with TRBD2. The CDR3 DNA is TGCGCCAGCAGCCTTGTTACTAGCGGGAGGGCCGGTGTGAAAAACATTCAGTACTTC. Translation gives CASSLVTSGRAGVKNIQYF.